This paragraph covers one T cell receptor beta chain sequence. Antigen unknown. The data were obtained in a study of cytomegalovirus exposure and HLA in healthy donors. Overall study results and limits: An Asian-associated ancestry cluster reportedly showed fewer N-insertions than the roughly 700-donor mean in a later analysis. TCR beta chains associated with HLA were, in a later analysis, more clonally expanded than equally common others. CMV serostatus alone was available as immune exposure information.

The PCR was carried out with 60 Vbeta primers and 13 Jbeta primers. Clones were read by immunoSEQ multiplex PCR, and TCRdb kept only the in-frame ones, dropping some. With approximately 110,000 clones in the sample, the ten largest clones hold around 3.4%. The TCR originated in a man aged 25-45 years in good health and CMV-seronegative. Sequencing was performed on PBMCs.

For the CDR3, the DNA is TGTGCCACCAGCAGAGATGGGGCGGTGTCCTACAATGAGCAGTTCTTC. It encodes CATSRDGAVSYNEQFF. The chain recombines TRBV15 with TRBJ2-1, with D perhaps TRBD1 (5 bases). Trimming cost V 0 bases and J 1 base, with 10 bases left between them. The germline CDR1 and CDR2 sequences are LNHNV and YYDKDF (reference sequence). There are 16 residues in the CDR3.